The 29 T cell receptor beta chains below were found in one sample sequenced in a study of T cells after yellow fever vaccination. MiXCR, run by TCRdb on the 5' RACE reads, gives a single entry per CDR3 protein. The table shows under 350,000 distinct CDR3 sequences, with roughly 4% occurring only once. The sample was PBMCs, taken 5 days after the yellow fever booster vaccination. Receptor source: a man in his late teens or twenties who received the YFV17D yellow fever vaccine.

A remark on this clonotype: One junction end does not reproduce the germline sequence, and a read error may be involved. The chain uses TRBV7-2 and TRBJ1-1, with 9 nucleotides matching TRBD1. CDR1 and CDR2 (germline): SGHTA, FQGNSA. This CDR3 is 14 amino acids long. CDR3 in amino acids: CASSSTGGLTQAFF. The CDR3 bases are TGTGCCAGCAGCTCAACAGGGGGCCTCACTCAAGCTTTCTTT.

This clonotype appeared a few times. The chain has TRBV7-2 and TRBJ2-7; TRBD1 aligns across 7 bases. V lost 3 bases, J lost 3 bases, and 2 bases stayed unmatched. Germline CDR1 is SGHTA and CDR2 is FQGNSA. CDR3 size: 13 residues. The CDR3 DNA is TGTGCCAGCAGCTTTTCAGGGGGCTACGAGCAGTACGTC. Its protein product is CASSFSGGYEQYV.

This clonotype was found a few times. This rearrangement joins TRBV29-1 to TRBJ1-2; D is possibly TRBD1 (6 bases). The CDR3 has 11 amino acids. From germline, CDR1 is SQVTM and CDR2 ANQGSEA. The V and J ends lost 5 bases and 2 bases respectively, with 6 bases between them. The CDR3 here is CSVTGNYGYTF. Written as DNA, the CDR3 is TGCAGCGTTACAGGGAACTATGGCTACACCTTC.

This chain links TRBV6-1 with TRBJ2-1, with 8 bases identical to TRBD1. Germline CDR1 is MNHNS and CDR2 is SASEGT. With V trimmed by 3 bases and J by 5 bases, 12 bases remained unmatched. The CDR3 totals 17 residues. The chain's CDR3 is CASSDPLDRGPHNEQFF. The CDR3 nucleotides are TGTGCCAGCAGTGATCCCCTCGACAGGGGCCCCCACAATGAGCAGTTCTTC.

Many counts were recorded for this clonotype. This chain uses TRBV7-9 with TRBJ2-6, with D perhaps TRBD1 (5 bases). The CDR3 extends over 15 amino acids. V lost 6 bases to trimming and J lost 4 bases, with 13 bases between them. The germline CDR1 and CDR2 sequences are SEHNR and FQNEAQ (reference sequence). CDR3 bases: TGTGCCAGCAGTCCTCCAGGGAACGGGGCCAACGTCCTGACTTTC. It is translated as CASSPPGNGANVLTF.

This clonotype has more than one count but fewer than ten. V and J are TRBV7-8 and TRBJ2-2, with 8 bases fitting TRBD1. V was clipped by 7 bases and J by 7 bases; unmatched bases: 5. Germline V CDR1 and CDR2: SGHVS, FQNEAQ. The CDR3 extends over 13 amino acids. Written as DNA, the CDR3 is TGTGCCAGCAACCCGACAGGGGTCGGGGAGCTGTTTTTT. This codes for CASNPTGVGELFF.

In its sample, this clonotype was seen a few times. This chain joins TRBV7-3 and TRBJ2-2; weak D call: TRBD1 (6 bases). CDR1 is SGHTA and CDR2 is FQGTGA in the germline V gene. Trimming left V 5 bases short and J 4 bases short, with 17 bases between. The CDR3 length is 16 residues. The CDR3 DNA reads TGTGCCAGCAGCCGGACAGCCGGCGAGGGCACCGGGGAGCTGTTTTTT. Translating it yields CASSRTAGEGTGELFF.

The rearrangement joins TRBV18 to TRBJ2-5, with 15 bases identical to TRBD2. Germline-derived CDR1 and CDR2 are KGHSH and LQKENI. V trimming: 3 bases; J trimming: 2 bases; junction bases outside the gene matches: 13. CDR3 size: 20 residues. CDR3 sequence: CASSPRAPAGTSGGQETQYF. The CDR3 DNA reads TGTGCCAGCTCACCTCGCGCCCCAGCCGGGACTAGCGGGGGGCAAGAGACCCAGTACTTC.

The CDR3 DNA reads as TGTGCCAGCTCACCACCGAACTTCGGGGGCGGCGAGACCCAGTACTTC. It encodes CASSPPNFGGGETQYF. The chain carries TRBV18 and TRBJ2-5; possibly TRBD1 or TRBD2 for D (6 bases each). Per the germline V gene, CDR1 is KGHSH and CDR2 is LQKENI. The CDR3 extends over 16 amino acids. The V end was cut by 0 bases, the J end by 5 bases, with 16 bases between.

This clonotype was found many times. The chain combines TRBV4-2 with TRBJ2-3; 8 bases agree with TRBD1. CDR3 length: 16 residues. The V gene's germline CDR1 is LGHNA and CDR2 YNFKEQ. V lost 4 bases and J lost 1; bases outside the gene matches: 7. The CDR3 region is CASSLQTGGRTDTQYF. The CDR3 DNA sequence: TGTGCCAGCAGCCTCCAAACAGGGGGACGCACAGATACGCAGTATTTT.

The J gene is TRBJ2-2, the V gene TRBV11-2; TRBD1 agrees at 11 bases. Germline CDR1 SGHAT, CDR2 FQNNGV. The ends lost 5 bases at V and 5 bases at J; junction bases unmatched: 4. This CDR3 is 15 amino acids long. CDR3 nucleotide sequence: TGTGCCAGCAGCGAGGGACAGGGGGTGACCGGGGAGCTGTTTTTT. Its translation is CASSEGQGVTGELFF.

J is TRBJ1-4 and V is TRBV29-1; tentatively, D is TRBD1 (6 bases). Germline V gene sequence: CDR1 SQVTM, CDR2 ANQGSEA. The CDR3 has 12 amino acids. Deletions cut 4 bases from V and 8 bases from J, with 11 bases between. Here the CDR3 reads CSVGFGGEKLFF. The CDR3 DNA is TGCAGCGTTGGTTTCGGGGGCGAAAAACTGTTTTTT.

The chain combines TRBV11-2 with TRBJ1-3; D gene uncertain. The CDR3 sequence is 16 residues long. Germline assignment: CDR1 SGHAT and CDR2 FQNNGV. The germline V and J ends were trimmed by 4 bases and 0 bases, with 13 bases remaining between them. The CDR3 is CASSSAGSNSGNTIYF. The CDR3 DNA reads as TGTGCCAGCAGCTCAGCCGGCAGTAACTCTGGAAACACCATATATTTT.

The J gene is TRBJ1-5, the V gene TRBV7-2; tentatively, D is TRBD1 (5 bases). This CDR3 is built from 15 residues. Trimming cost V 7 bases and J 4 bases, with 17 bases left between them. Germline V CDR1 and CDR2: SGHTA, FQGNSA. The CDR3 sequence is CASTLDGGMNQPQHF. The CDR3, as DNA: TGTGCCAGCACCCTGGACGGGGGGATGAATCAGCCCCAGCATTTT.

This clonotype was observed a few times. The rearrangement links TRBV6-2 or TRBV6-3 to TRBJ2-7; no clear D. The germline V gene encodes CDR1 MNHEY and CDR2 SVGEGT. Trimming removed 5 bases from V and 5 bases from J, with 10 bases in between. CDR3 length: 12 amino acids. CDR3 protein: CASSTRFDEQYF. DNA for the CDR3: TGTGCCAGCAGTACCCGATTCGACGAGCAGTACTTC.

For the CDR3, the DNA is TGTGCCAGCAGAGCAGGGTACACTGAAGCTTTCTTT. Its translation is CASRAGYTEAFF. This chain uses TRBV12-3 or TRBV12-4 with TRBJ1-1, with TRBD1 as a possible D gene (5 bases). CDR3 length: 12 amino acids. V lost 6 bases and J lost 3, with 8 bases in between.

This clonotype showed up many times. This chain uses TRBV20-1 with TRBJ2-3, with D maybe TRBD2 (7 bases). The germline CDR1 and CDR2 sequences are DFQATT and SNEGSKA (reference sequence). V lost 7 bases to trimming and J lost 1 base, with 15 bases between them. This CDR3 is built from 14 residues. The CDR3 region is CSESAGAGTDTQYF. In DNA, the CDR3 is TGCAGTGAATCGGCGGGGGCCGGCACAGATACGCAGTATTTT.

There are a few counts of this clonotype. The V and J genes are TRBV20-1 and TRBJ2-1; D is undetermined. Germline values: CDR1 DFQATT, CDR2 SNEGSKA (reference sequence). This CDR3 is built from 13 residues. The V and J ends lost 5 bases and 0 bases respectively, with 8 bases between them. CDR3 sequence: CSAQLSSYNEQFF. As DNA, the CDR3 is TGCAGTGCTCAACTTAGCTCCTACAATGAGCAGTTCTTC.

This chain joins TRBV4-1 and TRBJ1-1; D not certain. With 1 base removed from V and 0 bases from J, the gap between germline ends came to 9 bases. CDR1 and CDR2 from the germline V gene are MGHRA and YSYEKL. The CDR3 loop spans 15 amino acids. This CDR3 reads CASSQGRLMNTEAFF. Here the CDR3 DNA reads TGCGCCAGCAGCCAAGGTCGTCTTATGAACACTGAAGCTTTCTTT.

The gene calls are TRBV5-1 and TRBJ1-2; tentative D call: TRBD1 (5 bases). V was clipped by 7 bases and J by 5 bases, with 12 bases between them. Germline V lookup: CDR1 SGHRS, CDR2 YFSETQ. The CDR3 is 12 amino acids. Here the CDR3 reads CASSAGEYGYTF. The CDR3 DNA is TGCGCCAGCTCTGCGGGGGAATATGGCTACACCTTC.

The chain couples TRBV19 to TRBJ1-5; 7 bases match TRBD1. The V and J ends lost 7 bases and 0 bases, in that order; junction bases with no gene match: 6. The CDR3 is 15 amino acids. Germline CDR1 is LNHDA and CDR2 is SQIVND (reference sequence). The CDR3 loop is CASTATGHSNQPQHF. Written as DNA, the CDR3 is TGTGCCAGTACGGCGACAGGGCATAGCAATCAGCCCCAGCATTTT.

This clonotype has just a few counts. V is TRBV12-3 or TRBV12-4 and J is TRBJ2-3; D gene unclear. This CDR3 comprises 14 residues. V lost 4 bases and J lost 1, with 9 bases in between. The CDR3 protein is CASSYYRGTDTQYF. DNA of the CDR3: TGTGCCAGCAGTTATTACCGGGGCACAGATACGCAGTATTTT.

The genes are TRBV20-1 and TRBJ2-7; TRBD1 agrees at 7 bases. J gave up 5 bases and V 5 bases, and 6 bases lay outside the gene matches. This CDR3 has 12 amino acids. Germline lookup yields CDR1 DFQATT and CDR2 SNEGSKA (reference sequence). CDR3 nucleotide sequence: TGCAGTGCTTCGAGTGACAGGGACGAGCAGTACTTC. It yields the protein CSASSDRDEQYF.

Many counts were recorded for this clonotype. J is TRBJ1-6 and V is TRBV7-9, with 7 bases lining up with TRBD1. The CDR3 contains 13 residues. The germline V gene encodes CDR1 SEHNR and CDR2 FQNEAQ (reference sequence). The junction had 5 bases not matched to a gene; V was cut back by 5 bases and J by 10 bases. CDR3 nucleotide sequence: TGTGCCAGCAGCCCCAGGGGGGACTCACCCCTCCACTTT. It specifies CASSPRGDSPLHF.

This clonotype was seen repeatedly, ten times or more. In nucleotides, the CDR3 is TGTGCCAGCAGCAGGGGATCCTACGAGCAGTACGTC. Its protein product is CASSRGSYEQYV. The chain combines TRBV28 with TRBJ2-7, with TRBD1 as a possible D gene (6 bases). The CDR3 sequence is 12 residues long. Germline loops: CDR1 MDHEN, CDR2 SYDVKM. V lost 6 bases and J lost 1, with 7 bases in between.

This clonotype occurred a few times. The CDR3 protein is CASSHVRPDNEQFF. Written as DNA, the CDR3 is TGTGCCAGCAGCCATGTCAGGCCTGACAATGAGCAGTTCTTC. The chain has TRBV3-1 and TRBJ2-1; D ambiguous. CDR1 is LGHDT and CDR2 is YNNKEL in the germline V gene (reference sequence). The V gene lost 3 bases and the J gene lost 5 bases, with 11 bases spanning the gap. This CDR3 region has 14 residues.

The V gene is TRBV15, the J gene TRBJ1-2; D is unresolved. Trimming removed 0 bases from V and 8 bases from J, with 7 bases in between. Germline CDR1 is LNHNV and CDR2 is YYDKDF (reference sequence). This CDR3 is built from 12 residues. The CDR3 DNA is TGTGCCACCAGCAGAGAGGAACAGGGCTACACCTTC. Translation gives CATSREEQGYTF.

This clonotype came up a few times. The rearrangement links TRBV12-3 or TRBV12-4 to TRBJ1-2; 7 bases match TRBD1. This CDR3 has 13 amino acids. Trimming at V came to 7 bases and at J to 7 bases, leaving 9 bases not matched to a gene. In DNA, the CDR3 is TGTGCCAGCAAATTAGGGTGGACAGGTGGCTACACCTTC. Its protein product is CASKLGWTGGYTF.

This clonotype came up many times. The CDR3 protein is CASNWGLGPQETQYF. The CDR3 nucleotides are TGTGCCAGCAATTGGGGTTTGGGACCACAAGAGACCCAGTACTTC. The V and J genes are TRBV12-3 or TRBV12-4 and TRBJ2-5; D is tentatively TRBD1 or TRBD2 (5 bases each). Deletions cut 7 bases from V and 2 bases from J, with 17 bases between. The CDR3 is 15 residues long.